Following are 13 T cell receptor beta chains from one sample sequenced in a study of OX40 agonist ivuxolimab in advanced cancers. Produced via immunoSEQ multiplex PCR; TCRdb's table is partial and in-frame only. The sample gives about 76,000 clones, around 85% of which show up once; approximately 0.61% is in the top ten. Sequenced material: CD4+ or CD8+ T cells sorted from blood, taken in a trial of the OX40 agonist ivuxolimab. The receptors here all came from an adult with an advanced solid tumor such as melanoma, head and neck, liver or kidney cancer.

The chain links TRBV11-2 to TRBJ1-2; tentatively, D is TRBD1 (5 bases). Per the germline V gene, CDR1 is SGHAT and CDR2 is FQNNGV. Between the trimmed V and J ends, which lost 6 bases and 6 bases, there was a span of 17 bases. CDR3 length: 14 amino acids. The CDR3 region is CASSSQASRHGYTF. The DNA for the CDR3 is TGTGCCAGCAGTTCACAGGCCTCAAGGCATGGCTACACCTTC. Full variable domain (outside the CDR3, taken from reference TRBV11-2 and TRBJ1-2): EAGVAQSPRYKIIEKRQSVAFWCNPISGHATLYWYQQILGQGPKLLIQFQNNGVVDDSQLPKDRFSAERLKGVDSTLKIQPAKLEDSAVYLCASSSQASRHGYTFGSGTRLTVV.

This clone was observed once. V is TRBV2 and J is TRBJ2-3, with D perhaps matching TRBD1 or TRBD2 (5 bases each). V was shortened by 5 bases and J by 0 bases, with 18 bases between the two germline ends. The CDR3 is made up of 17 amino acids. Germline CDR1 reads SNHLY; CDR2 reads FYNNEI. The CDR3 DNA follows: TGTGCCAGCAGTAGGGGACCAGCCGGTGCTAGCACAGATACGCAGTATTTT. Protein product: CASSRGPAGASTDTQYF.

This clone was counted a few times. The CDR3 here is CASSPSGGAEEDYTF. The CDR3 nucleotides read TGCGCCAGCAGCCCCTCAGGGGGCGCGGAAGAGGACTACACCTTC. This chain joins TRBV5-1 and TRBJ1-2; 8 bases line up with TRBD1. V shed 4 bases and J 10 bases; nucleotides not matched to a gene: 15. Germline V gene sequence: CDR1 SGHRS, CDR2 YFSETQ. The CDR3 runs 15 residues. The whole variable domain, filled in from reference TRBV5-1 and TRBJ1-2, reads KAGVTQTPRYLIKTRGQQVTLSCSPISGHRSVSWYQQTPGQGLQFLFEYFSETQRNKGNFPGRFSGRQFSNSRSEMNVSTLELGDSALYLCASSPSGGAEEDYTFGSGTRLTVV.

CDR3 residues: CASNRPGTAYGYTF. CDR3 coding DNA: TGTGCCAGTAACCGACCCGGGACAGCTTATGGCTACACCTTC. The chain joins TRBV19 to TRBJ1-2, with 7 bases fitting TRBD1. V gave up 7 bases and J gave up 5 bases; unmatched junction bases: 10. This CDR3 contains 14 residues. The germline V gene has CDR1 LNHDA and CDR2 SQIVND (reference sequence). The complete variable domain, with remaining parts taken from reference TRBV19 and TRBJ1-2, reads DGGITQSPKYLFRKEGQNVTLSCEQNLNHDAMYWYRQDPGQGLRLIYYSQIVNDFQKGDIAEGYSVSREKKESFPLTVTSAQKNPTAFYLCASNRPGTAYGYTFGSGTRLTVV.

The genes are TRBV6-6 and TRBJ1-3; no definite D call. The CDR3 contains 15 residues. Germline V gene data show CDR1 as MNHNY and CDR2 as SVGAGI (reference sequence). Trimming left V 0 bases short and J 1 base short, with 7 bases between. This chain's CDR3 is CASSYSAGSGNTIYF. The CDR3 DNA reads TGTGCCAGCAGTTACTCAGCCGGGTCTGGAAACACCATATATTTT.

The V and J genes are TRBV30 and TRBJ2-5; perhaps TRBD1 as D (6 bases). Germline V lookup: CDR1 GTSNPN, CDR2 SVGIG (reference sequence). The CDR3 runs 15 residues. V was shortened by 7 bases and J by 2 bases, with 20 bases between the two germline ends. The CDR3 sequence: CASNQGGQGQETQYF. The CDR3 nucleotides are TGTGCCTCAAACCAAGGTGGCCAGGGGCAAGAGACCCAGTACTTC.

This clone was detected once. The rearrangement uses TRBV23-1 and TRBJ1-2; D remains ambiguous. TRBV23-1 is an ORF, with its function uncertain. The CDR3 contains 10 residues. V shed 11 bases and J shed 5 bases, with 9 bases lying between them. The CDR3 bases are TGCGCCGGTCAGCGTTATGGCTACACCTTC. This codes for CAGQRYGYTF.

V is TRBV6-1 and J is TRBJ1-2; a possible D gene is TRBD1 (5 bases). Germline V gene data show CDR1 as MNHNS and CDR2 as SASEGT. V shed 4 bases and J shed 2 bases, with 26 bases lying between them. The CDR3 spans 19 residues. CDR3 in DNA: TGTGCCAGCAGTGCTCACGCGGCCGTCGGGACCGAGGCGAACTATGGCTACACCTTC. Protein product: CASSAHAAVGTEANYGYTF.

This chain uses TRBV7-8 with TRBJ1-1; 7 bases are shared with TRBD1. CDR1 and CDR2 from the germline V gene are SGHVS and FQNEAQ. CDR3 size: 14 residues. The ends lost 1 base at V and 7 bases at J; junction bases unmatched: 6. CDR3 DNA sequence: TGTGCCAGCAGCTTAGGACAGGGCTGGGGTGAAGCTTTCTTT. Amino acid sequence: CASSLGQGWGEAFF.

The gene calls are TRBV7-6 and TRBJ2-7, with D uncertain. V was trimmed by 1 base and J by 4 bases, leaving 14 bases between them. The CDR3 sequence is 15 residues long. Germline lookup yields CDR1 SGHVS and CDR2 FNYEAQ. CDR3 sequence (DNA): TGTGCCAGCAGCTTAGGCGTAGGGCGCCGGTACGAGCAGTACTTC. This encodes CASSLGVGRRYEQYF.

The gene calls are TRBV2 and TRBJ2-1, with 12 nucleotides matching TRBD1. CDR1 and CDR2 from the germline V gene are SNHLY and FYNNEI. V shed 6 bases, J shed 3 bases, and the junction held 6 bases outside the gene matches. The CDR3 runs to 16 residues. The chain's CDR3 is CASSFGTGGFYNEQFF. DNA of the CDR3: TGTGCCAGCAGCTTCGGGACAGGGGGCTTCTACAATGAGCAGTTCTTC. Combining the CDR3 with reference TRBV2 and TRBJ2-1 gives the whole variable domain EPEVTQTPSHQVTQMGQEVILRCVPISNHLYFYWYRQILGQKVEFLVSFYNNEISEKSEIFDDQFSVERPDGSNFTLKIRSTKLEDSAMYFCASSFGTGGFYNEQFFGPGTRLTVL.

The chain employs TRBV6-1 and TRBJ2-3; 7 bases line up with TRBD2. Unmatched junction bases numbered 10, after V lost 5 bases and J lost 8 bases. The V gene's germline CDR1 is MNHNS and CDR2 SASEGT. The CDR3 consists of 14 residues. CDR3: CASSTAGLAGTQYF. CDR3 coding DNA: TGTGCCAGCAGTACAGCGGGGCTAGCCGGTACGCAGTATTTT.

This clone showed up just a few times. This chain joins TRBV19 and TRBJ1-5, with 10 bases lining up with TRBD1. CDR1 and CDR2 (germline): LNHDA, SQIVND (reference sequence). The CDR3 runs to 15 residues. V shed 9 bases and J 6 bases; nucleotides not matched to a gene: 11. The CDR3 DNA sequence: TGTGCCAGCGTCCAAAGGGACAGGGGATCTCAGCCCCAGCATTTT. It encodes CASVQRDRGSQPQHF.